This T cell receptor beta chain stems from a study of T cells in Graves' hyperthyroidism and ophthalmopathy. J lost 6 bases, V lost 4 bases, and 6 bases had no gene match. CDR1 and CDR2 (germline): SGHTS, YDEGEE. The CDR3 consists of 16 residues. Newly diagnosed patients aged 18 to 65 had hyperthyroidism of under 2 months' duration. Any patient presenting with uncontrolled infection, other autoimmune disease, pregnancy or lactation was left out. Diagnoses were made from clinical symptoms, serum measures (thyroxine and TRAb), thyroid ultrasound and orbital computed tomography. PBMCs came from around 10 ml fresh peripheral blood. This clonotype was counted a few times. Authors of the study amplified TCR beta CDR3 regions from RNA transcripts. Primed by the HTBI set, a first-round RT-PCR was run on the TCR CDR3. TCRdb passed the multiplex PCR reads through MiXCR, listing each CDR3 protein once. The profile shows 540,000 or so distinct CDR3 sequences, approximately 14% of them singletons.

Specimen: blood. The source is a woman in her thirties with Graves' hyperthyroidism. This rearrangement joins TRBV5-8 to TRBJ2-1; the match to TRBD2 covers 14 bases. CDR3 loop: CASSIPGLAGVNEQFF. In DNA form, the CDR3 reads TGTGCCAGCAGCATCCCGGGACTAGCGGGAGTCAATGAGCAGTTCTTC.